Detailed here is one TCR beta chain. This clone was detected only once. Its target antigen remains unknown. No quality values exist for individual bases; no much larger clone is one base distant. The cohort comprised under 700 healthy bone marrow donors. At the time of sampling, all cohort members were nominally healthy, though unrecorded immune exposures were likely present. The donor was CMV seronegative and was included in the group of a few hundred seronegative cohort members. A peripheral blood sample was provided by each donor, and peripheral blood mononuclear cells were used for TCR beta sequencing. Genomic DNA extraction from the blood cell samples was performed with the Qiagen DNeasy Blood Extraction Kit. These data are taken from a study of cytomegalovirus exposure and HLA in healthy donors (dated by TCRdb to about 2017). Regarding the complete study: According to an earlier analysis of several hundred of the donors, roughly 180 million T cells yielded 100 million or so unique TCR beta sequences and about 300 Gb of sequence data. All discovery cohort repertoires had been generated on a single sequencing platform. To predict cytomegalovirus infection status, the study combined high-throughput TCR immunosequencing, statistical association of individual TCRs with disease status, and machine learning. An early release that covered about 640 HLA-typed donors contained approximately 300 gigabases of sequencing data and tens of millions of unique TCR sequences. Roughly 5 DR-DQ haplotypes were handled as single units for association and clustering, since linkage in the cohort was strong. An earlier analysis of 587 of the donors used high-throughput TCR beta sequencing to judge whether each TCR beta V gene segment behaved as functional or pseudogenic. Across 300 to 400 genotyped donors of the cohort, an average of about 250,000 unique TCR beta nucleotide sequences per donor were sequenced, and roughly a sixth of those sequences were non-productive. A later analysis re-analyzed previously published TCR beta repertoires from hundreds of donors and added high-resolution HLA genotyping to study TCR occurrence patterns. Genome-wide SNP genotypes for about 60% of the 666 donors were used in a later genetic analysis, which treated that subset as a discovery cohort. Of the 300 to 500 genotyped donors, 65% to 90% were placed in the genetic ancestry cluster associated with self-reported Caucasian donors. Typing coverage differed by locus: A, B, C, DRB1 and DQB1 were typed in roughly 629-640 donors, DQA1 in 522, DPA1 in 600 to 610, and DPB1 in 450 to 490. The study aimed to test whether signatures of past pathogen exposure could be identified by cataloging public T cell receptors. HLA typing included class I and class II loci at four-digit resolution. The study used immunosequencing to profile the T cell repertoires of approximately 690 subjects and linked those repertoires to cytomegalovirus serostatus. The later analysis used no new phenotypic data to find candidate immune exposures, relying instead on TCR beta sequences and their occurrence across donors. Alongside the repertoire data, information on donor age, sex, ethnicity and CMV serostatus was compiled. A separate validation cohort of 100 to 150 different subjects was used in addition to the roughly 720-subject first cohort. What the work shows at the level of the full study, not this receptor alone: Compared with equally common non-associated chains, HLA-associated TCR beta chains in a later analysis were more clonally expanded and had lower generation probabilities. Because HLA typing was unavailable for some donors at each locus, only the typed subset was used in association tests. This cohort had only TCR beta chains sequenced, and the lack of alpha or paired-chain data limited which features could be detected. In an earlier analysis of more than 500 of the donors, most TCR beta V segments appeared in productive rearrangements about 87% or about 30% of the time, broadly matching IMGT annotations. A later analysis found that most CMV-associated TCR beta chains appeared HLA-restricted, with HLA associations seemingly driven largely by CMV exposure. According to a later analysis, TCR association rates differed among HLA loci, with DRB1 alleles showing the most associated TCRs and HLA-C alleles showing the fewest. Correlated functional status among segregating V segments might be attributable to linkage disequilibrium, but an unknown experimental factor could not be ruled out. An association between a missense DCLRE1C variant and V-gene and J-gene trimming of TCR beta chains was found in a later genetic analysis and replicated in an independent cohort. Most TCR sequences were observed very rarely across donors, whereas some public TCRs were present in many individuals. A group of highly shared sequence variants was considered likely to be a technical artifact of the sequencing pipeline. A later genetic analysis reported fewer N-insertions in productive TCRs among donors in an Asian-associated ancestry cluster than the roughly 650-donor mean. Presence/absence analyses assumed roughly uniform sequencing depth across donors, an assumption that may not hold. Immune exposure information for the cohort was limited to CMV serostatus. In the study, around 150 TCR beta chains were listed as associated with cytomegalovirus. Some IMGT-functional V segments, including TRBV6-2 and TRBV6-3, could not be distinguished by the 87-base-pair reads and were therefore excluded. According to a later analysis, parvovirus B19, influenza, CMV and Epstein-Barr virus appeared linked to several top co-occurrence clusters. Strong co-occurrence of HLA alleles, especially DR and DQ, made assigning TCR associations to individual alleles difficult. According to the authors, the approach could potentially be generalized to other disease states and immunological phenotypes. In vitro tests confirmed that a few of the cytomegalovirus-associated TCR beta chains recognize cytomegalovirus antigens. Cytomegalovirus status was reported to be diagnosed by the classifier with high specificity and sensitivity in both the original and validation cohorts. In a later analysis, about 16,000 TCR beta sequences were associated with specific HLA alleles at a false discovery rate of 0.05. A further reported finding was that TCR beta sequences accurately predicted the HLA-A and HLA-B alleles for most subjects in the first cohort. Because counts were too low, seventeen rarely observed V segments, including chromosome 9 orphons, were left out of the earlier analysis of approximately 500 of the donors.

Trimming accounts for 8 bases at V and 4 bases at J, while the number of junction bases matched to no gene is 5. The germline V gene supplies CDR1 MNHNS and CDR2 SASEGT. Counted from cysteine to phenylalanine, this CDR3 has 14 amino acids. Here the CDR3 DNA is all that survives: 42 bases in frame from base 1. The library relied on the immunoSEQ multiplex PCR assay. For the multiplex PCR, a mixture combining 60 forward primers for TCR Vbeta segments and 13 reverse primers for TCR Jbeta segments was used. A multiplex PCR assay on genomic DNA amplified the CDR3 region of rearranged TCR beta genes. The amplified TCR beta libraries were sequenced on the Illumina HiSeq System as 87-base-pair reads. The paper's processing steps were these. A later analysis tallied approximately 87 million unique TCR beta chains across the 610 or so repertoires, and about 12 million of those chains were shared by two or more donors. Raw reads were error-corrected and collapsed into unique sequences with a nearest-neighbor algorithm that merged closely related sequences to remove PCR and sequencing errors. To assign V, D and J gene segments, CDR3 sequences were aligned to IMGT reference sequences. Each retained sequence needed at least a six-nucleotide match to both a V gene segment and a J gene segment. A rearrangement counted as productive if the CDR3 had no stop codons and remained in frame with V and J, and every other rearrangement counted as non-productive. Following IMGT convention, CDR3 was defined as the stretch from the second conserved V-encoded cysteine up to the conserved J-encoded phenylalanine. The earlier analysis of approximately 590 of the donors excluded any sequence lacking an unambiguous match to a single V gene segment. In an earlier analysis of several hundred of the donors, a V segment was called functional when productive rearrangements were above 56.7%, and segregating when the standard deviation between donors exceeded 5%. To diagnose cytomegalovirus status from the catalog of TCR beta chain sequences, a statistical classification framework was built. V and J gene assignment, in a later analysis, came from comparing TCR nucleotide sequences with IMGT/GENE-DB human TR gene sequences. Using the TCRdist pipeline, a later analysis assigned CDR3 sequences along with most-parsimonious VDJ recombination scenarios. In a later analysis, every TCR beta chain was defined by the combination of its CDR3 amino acid sequence and its V-gene family, and reads without a unique V-gene family were dropped. To address suspected cross-contamination and a sequencing artifact, a later analysis removed over 500 highly shared, low-generation-probability nucleotide sequences. In a later analysis, a clonal expansion index for each public chain was calculated from normalized within-repertoire ranks of inferred template counts. In a later analysis, generation probabilities were computed with a VDJ recombination model fitted to out-of-frame rearrangements, and the resulting probabilities were checked against IGoR. Hypergeometric tests were used in a later analysis to score TCR-TCR, TCR-HLA and TCR-CMV co-occurrence, with a repertoire-size bias correction applied to the TCR pairs. In a later analysis, false discovery rates were estimated by permuting HLA or CMV assignments 20 times. In a later analysis, co-occurring TCRs were grouped using DBSCAN, with TCRdist sequence similarity added in when clustering inside HLA-allele-positive subsets. For co-occurrence clustering, repertoires with fewer than 30,000 or more than 120,000 public chains were excluded, along with several repertoires with anomalous nucleotide sharing. In its TCRdb copy, this immuneACCESS table keeps in-frame sequences only and misses some clones. Where compared with another copy, unresolved V genes explain less than half of these, and the others have no known cause. The V and J calls and clone size are taken from that table; D and trimming were inferred from the DNA. A total of around 180,000 clones appear in this sample, around 80% of them only once. Approximately 2% of the sample comes from the top ten.

The rearranged chain carries TRBV6-1 and TRBJ2-5, and 12 bases in between align with TRBD2. The clonotype was recovered from a man aged 18 to 29 in good health and CMV-seronegative. Sequencing was carried out using PBMCs. The DNA reads as follows: TGTGCCAGCGGAGGACTAGCGGGGCTAGAGACCCAGTACTTC. Translated, it reads CASGGLAGLETQYF.